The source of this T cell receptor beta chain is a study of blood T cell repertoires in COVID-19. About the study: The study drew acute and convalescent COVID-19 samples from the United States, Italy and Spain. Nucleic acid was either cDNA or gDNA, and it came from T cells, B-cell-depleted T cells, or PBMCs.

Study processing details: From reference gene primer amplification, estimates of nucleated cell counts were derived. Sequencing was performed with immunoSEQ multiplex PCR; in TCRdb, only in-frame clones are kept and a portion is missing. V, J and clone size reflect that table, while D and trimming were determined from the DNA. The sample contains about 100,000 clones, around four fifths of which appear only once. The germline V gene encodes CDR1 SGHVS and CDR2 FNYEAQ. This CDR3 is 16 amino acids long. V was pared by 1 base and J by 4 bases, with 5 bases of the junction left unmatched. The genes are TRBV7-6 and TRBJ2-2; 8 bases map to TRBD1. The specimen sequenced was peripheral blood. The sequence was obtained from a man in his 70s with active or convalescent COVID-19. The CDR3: CASSLGQGASTGELFF. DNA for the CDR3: TGTGCCAGCAGCTTAGGGCAGGGGGCCAGCACCGGGGAGCTGTTTTTT.